This paragraph covers one T cell receptor beta chain sequence. This clone was detected a few times. The antigen it recognizes is unknown. Per-nucleotide qualities are absent, and no much larger clonotype sits a single base away. Each donor gave one peripheral blood draw, approximately 0.11 L on average, collected into heparinised tubes. A BD FACSAria II was used to sort naive, central memory, regulatory and stem cell-like memory CD4+ T cells with a panel that included CD45RO, CCR7, CD25, CD127, CD95 and CD27. Every sorted population had a purity above 98%. PBMCs were isolated immediately by Lymphoprep density gradient centrifugation and stained directly without culture. So that batch effects would be minimized, each experiment stained and sorted samples in pairs, pairing one healthy donor with one patient. This sample stems from a study of beta chain features in type 1 diabetes (dated by TCRdb to 2016 to 2019). At the level of the whole study: Mean age, gender distribution, total cell number and subset yield did not differ between patients and healthy donors. A total of approximately 100 million sorted cells were examined across all samples, and the number of cells per subset was strongly correlated with RNA yield. In the study, TCRB repertoires of sorted circulating CD4+ T cell subsets from recently diagnosed type 1 diabetes patients were compared with those of matched healthy donors. Naive and central memory subsets were obtained from all 30 or so donors, but regulatory and stem cell-like memory subsets were isolated from only 8 patients and roughly 8 healthy donors.

All of the isolated RNA was reverse transcribed with the High Capacity cDNA Reverse Transcription Kit, so expressed TCRB transcripts were sequenced. Deep immunoSEQ sequencing was applied to naive, central memory and regulatory T cell samples, giving an average of about 3.57 million total reads per sample. Sorted cells were lysed in RLT buffer and RNA was extracted with DNase-treated RNeasy Micro or Mini kits, depending on cell number. To prevent cross-contamination, every cell subset was processed on its own, while patient and healthy donor samples were processed together. TCRB sequences were amplified from cDNA with the immunoSEQ multiplex PCR, producing 87-bp fragments spanning the CDR3 region. Amplicons were sequenced on the Illumina HiSeq platform. Per the original workflow: PCR bias was corrected computationally using synthetic template baselines, and reads within Hamming distance 2 were collapsed, with unmergeable singletons discarded. Reads were aligned against IMGT so that V, D and J genes, CDR3 length and insertions or deletions at six rearrangement sites could be assigned. Within each subset, clonotype counts were normalized to sorted cell number, and only after that were true diversity and Gini coefficients computed with the tcR R package. The overlap coefficient, calculated on TCRB nucleotide sequences, was used to quantify repertoire sharing. Out-of-frame TCRB sequences from naive cells were analyzed to stand in for the pre-selection repertoire. What TCRdb holds here is the immuneACCESS table cut down to in-frame rearrangements. Part of the clones is not present; checked against another copy, under half of the missing clones reflect an unresolved V gene, and the others are unexplained. V, J and clone size are those of that table, while D and trimming were read from the DNA. Within this sample are just over 600,000 clones, with around 15% of them counted one time only. The leading ten clones occupy approximately 0.087% of the sample.

What the study reported, not specific to this receptor: In all four CD4+ subsets, TCRB CDR3 length was moderately but significantly shorter in type 1 diabetes patients. Naive, central memory and regulatory TCRB repertoires appeared more similar among patients than among healthy donors. Fewer insertions and more nucleotide deletions at VDJ recombination sites were observed in patients with type 1 diabetes, implying thymic rearrangement abnormalities. Because cDNA was sequenced instead of genomic DNA, activated cells with high expression could be over-represented, although the groups did not differ in activation or CD3 levels. Shorter templates might be favored by PCR, yet because patient and control samples were amplified and corrected together, any such skew would affect both groups equally. HLA sub-analyses involved small numbers of individuals, so any influence of HLA type on TCRB rearrangement remained unresolved.

The specimen sequenced was naive CD4+ T cells from blood. Interpreted using the paper, the cell subset or site label stands for: true naive CD4+ T cells. This clonotype originated in a man between 18 and 29 years old in good health.

The DNA sequence is TGTGCCAGTAGTAGAGTAGGTGCGGCGAACACTGAAGCTTTCTTT. Its translation is CASSRVGAANTEAFF. The sequence is built from TRBV19 and TRBJ1-1; a confident D gene designation cannot be given. From the cysteine up to the phenylalanine, the CDR3 has a length of 15 residues. Just the 45-base CDR3 DNA is kept, in frame starting at base 1. The junction shows trimming of 4 bases on V and 1 base on J, plus 13 bases between the germline ends. The germline V gene (reference sequence) provides CDR1 LNHDA and CDR2 SQIVND.